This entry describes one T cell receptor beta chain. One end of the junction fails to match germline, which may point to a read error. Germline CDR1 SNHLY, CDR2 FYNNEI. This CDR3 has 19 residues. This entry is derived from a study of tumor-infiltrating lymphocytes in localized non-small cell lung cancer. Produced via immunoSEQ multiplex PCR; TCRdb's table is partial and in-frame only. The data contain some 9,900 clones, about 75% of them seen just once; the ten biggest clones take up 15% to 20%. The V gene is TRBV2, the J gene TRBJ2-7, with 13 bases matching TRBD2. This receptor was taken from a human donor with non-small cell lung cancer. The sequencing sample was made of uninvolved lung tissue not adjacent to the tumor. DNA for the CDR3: TGTGCCAGTAGTGAGAGTGCGGGACTAGCGGGACCTTTCTCCTACGAGCAGTACTTC. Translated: CASSESAGLAGPFSYEQYF. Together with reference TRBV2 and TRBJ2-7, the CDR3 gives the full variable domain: EPEVTQTPSHQVTQMGQEVILRCVPISNHLYFYWYRQILGQKVEFLVSFYNNEISEKSEIFDDQFSVERPDGSNFTLKIRSTKLEDSAMYFCASSESAGLAGPFSYEQYFGPGTRLTVT.